Presented here are 8 T cell receptor beta chains from one specimen sequenced in a study of metastatic and nonmetastatic thyroid tumors. With MiXCR, TCRdb called clones anew from the PCR reads. The repertoire holds tens of thousands of clones, under 20% seen once, with around 22% in the top ten. The entire patient cohort was treatment-naive prior to thyroid surgery. The sequenced material came from blood. These receptors came from a female donor with papillary thyroid cancer or a benign thyroid nodule (not recorded which). Some clones in this sample may be carry-over from other donors' samples.

This clone appeared a few times. This chain connects TRBV6-1 to TRBJ2-7, with TRBD1 identical over 8 bases. The CDR3 totals 15 residues. The J segment lost 0 bases and the V segment lost 3 bases, leaving 4 bases of the junction unmatched. Looked up from germline, CDR1 is MNHNS and CDR2 is SASEGT. The CDR3 is CASSETGASSYEQYF. The CDR3, as DNA: TGTGCCAGCAGTGAGACAGGGGCAAGCTCCTACGAGCAGTACTTC.

The chain joins TRBV14 to TRBJ1-1; D unresolved. The CDR3 extends over 11 amino acids. V lost 1 base and J lost 11, with 8 bases in between. Germline V gene data show CDR1 as SGHDN and CDR2 as FVKESK. The CDR3 coding sequence is TGTGCCAGCAGCCAAGGGGTTGTGGCTTTCTTT. This codes for CASSQGVVAFF.

In its sample, this clone was seen many times. The rearrangement uses TRBV19 and TRBJ1-5, with 7 nucleotides matching TRBD1. Germline trimming cut 4 bases from V and 4 bases from J; bases unmatched to any gene: 10. This CDR3 region has 16 residues. Per the germline V gene, CDR1 is LNHDA and CDR2 is SQIVND (reference sequence). In DNA, the CDR3 is TGTGCCAGTAGTACCACCGGGACAGCCTTTAATCAGCCCCAGCATTTT. Translation gives CASSTTGTAFNQPQHF.

The sample holds a few counts of this clone. One end of the junction fails to match germline, which may point to a read error. The chain joins TRBV6-1 to TRBJ2-5; D possibly corresponds to TRBD2 (6 bases). The CDR3 totals 14 residues. CDR1 MNHNS and CDR2 SASEGT come from the germline V gene. CDR3 DNA sequence: TGTGCCAGAAGTGAAGGGACTGACCAAGAGACACAGTACTTC. Amino acid sequence: CARSEGTDQETQYF.

This clone was recorded at least ten times. The J gene is TRBJ2-3, the V gene TRBV11-3, with 7 positions matching TRBD2. CDR3 length equals 15 residues. Germline trimming cut 2 bases from V and 2 bases from J; bases unmatched to any gene: 4. Per the germline V gene, CDR1 is SGHNT and CDR2 is YENEEA. The CDR3 here is CASSLMGGPTDTQYF. The CDR3 bases are TGTGCCAGCAGCTTAATGGGAGGGCCCACAGATACGCAGTATTTT.

Points on this clone: Sequence at one end of the junction differs from germline and may be a read error. The rearrangement joins TRBV5-6 to TRBJ2-7, with 11 bases identical to TRBD2. The CDR3 spans 15 residues. The germline gives CDR1 SGHDT, CDR2 YYEEEE. CDR3: CASSLGLAGSYGQYF. The CDR3, as DNA: TGTGCCAGCAGCTTGGGACTAGCGGGATCCTACGGGCAGTACTTC.

This clone was observed many times. The chain joins TRBV4-2 to TRBJ2-1; 7 bases match TRBD2. Germline CDR1 and CDR2: LGHNA and YNFKEQ. The CDR3 contains 15 residues. J lost 6 bases, V lost 1 base, and 6 bases had no gene match. The CDR3 region is CASSQVWERGNEQFF. In nucleotides, the CDR3 is TGTGCCAGCAGCCAAGTATGGGAGCGGGGCAATGAGCAGTTCTTC.

The rearrangement joins TRBV19 to TRBJ1-2; 8 bases fit TRBD1. CDR1 and CDR2 from the germline V gene are LNHDA and SQIVND (reference sequence). The CDR3 has 13 residues. Trimming removed 9 bases from V and 10 bases from J; junction bases left unmatched: 13. CDR3 nucleotides: TGTGCCAGAACCAGGGGGCAGGGAGGCGTCTACACCTTC. This gives the protein CARTRGQGGVYTF.